These 24 T cell receptor beta chains were sequenced from one sample in a study of T cells in Graves' hyperthyroidism and ophthalmopathy. The investigators amplified TCR beta CDR3 regions from RNA transcripts. The HTBI set primed first-round TCR CDR3 RT-PCR. TCRdb used MiXCR to reprocess the multiplex PCR reads, holding one entry per CDR3 protein. This sample has under 700,000 distinct CDR3 sequences, with about 45% found just once. The sequenced material came from peripheral blood or thyroid tissue (not recorded which). These receptors were collected from a woman younger than 30 with Graves' hyperthyroidism.

The chain uses TRBV20-1 and TRBJ2-5, with 7 bases lining up with TRBD2. The CDR3 sequence is 13 residues long. Germline V gives CDR1 DFQATT, CDR2 SNEGSKA (reference sequence). Unmatched junction bases numbered 3, after V lost 1 base and J lost 4 bases. CDR3 region: CSARVGGRETQYF. CDR3 sequence (DNA): TGCAGTGCTAGAGTTGGCGGGAGAGAGACCCAGTACTTC.

The chain recombines TRBV6-6 with TRBJ2-5; no clear D gene. With 0 bases removed from V and 7 bases from J, the gap between germline ends came to 6 bases. The germline CDR1 and CDR2 sequences are MNHNY and SVGAGI (reference sequence). This CDR3 comprises 12 residues. In nucleotides, the CDR3 is TGTGCCAGCAGTTACTCGAAAGGGACCCAGTACTTC. Its translation is CASSYSKGTQYF.

The rearrangement uses TRBV15 and TRBJ2-7, with D perhaps matching TRBD1 or TRBD2 (5 bases each). Trimming cost V 3 bases and J 5 bases, with 23 bases left between them. The CDR3 is 17 residues long. Germline-derived CDR1 and CDR2 are LNHNV and YYDKDF (reference sequence). In nucleotides, the CDR3 is TGTGCCACCAGCAGTGCTAGGGGTGGGACCTCAAACAACGAGCAGTACTTC. Protein: CATSSARGGTSNNEQYF.

This chain links TRBV25-1 with TRBJ2-5; no definite D call. The germline gives CDR1 MGHDK, CDR2 SYGVNS. V was clipped by 8 bases and J by 4 bases, with 17 bases between them. The CDR3 contains 14 residues. CDR3 sequence reads: CASSGEGGGETQYF. DNA of the CDR3: TGTGCCAGCTCTGGAGAAGGTGGTGGAGAGACCCAGTACTTC.

This clonotype came up many times. The rearrangement links TRBV29-1 to TRBJ2-2; 8 bases agree with TRBD1. Losses at the gene ends were 5 bases for V and 0 bases for J; bases not matched to a gene: 2. Germline V CDR1 and CDR2: SQVTM, ANQGSEA. The CDR3 contains 14 residues. The CDR3 spells CSVTQGANTGELFF. DNA of the CDR3: TGCAGCGTTACACAGGGGGCGAACACCGGGGAGCTGTTTTTT.

The rearrangement links TRBV2 to TRBJ2-7; TRBD1 agrees at 8 bases. CDR1 is SNHLY, CDR2 FYNNEI, per germline. After removal of 6 bases from V and 2 bases from J, the junction contained 9 bases not matched to a gene. The CDR3 sequence is 15 residues long. The CDR3, as DNA: TGTGCCAGCAGCCACGACAGGGGAAGGGCCTACGAGCAGTACTTC. It codes for CASSHDRGRAYEQYF.

There are many counts of this clonotype. The genes are TRBV2 and TRBJ1-2, with D hard to call. Germline CDR1 SNHLY, CDR2 FYNNEI. V was clipped by 7 bases and J by 4 bases, with 13 bases between them. The CDR3 has 13 amino acids. The chain's CDR3 is CASMTGYGYGYTF. The CDR3 nucleotides are TGTGCCAGCATGACTGGCTACGGCTATGGCTACACCTTC. The full variable domain, with the rest looked up from reference TRBV2 and TRBJ1-2, is EPEVTQTPSHQVTQMGQEVILRCVPISNHLYFYWYRQILGQKVEFLVSFYNNEISEKSEIFDDQFSVERPDGSNFTLKIRSTKLEDSAMYFCASMTGYGYGYTFGSGTRLTVV.

This clonotype was detected once. V is TRBV25-1 and J is TRBJ2-5, with 7 bases fitting TRBD2. V was clipped by 5 bases and J by 0 bases; unmatched bases: 9. CDR1 is MGHDK and CDR2 is SYGVNS in the germline V gene. This CDR3 is built from 16 residues. The CDR3 loop reads CASSFGASGYQETQYF. In DNA, the CDR3 is TGTGCCAGCAGTTTCGGGGCTAGCGGTTACCAAGAGACCCAGTACTTC. The whole variable domain, filled in from reference TRBV25-1 and TRBJ2-5, reads EADIYQTPRYLVIGTGKKITLECSQTMGHDKMYWYQQDPGMELHLIHYSYGVNSTEKGDLSSESTVSRIRTEHFPLTLESARPSHTSQYLCASSFGASGYQETQYFGPGTRLLVL.

This clonotype appeared a few times. The V and J genes are TRBV20-1 and TRBJ1-3; unclear D gene. V lost 5 bases and J 2 bases, leaving 10 bases between the germline ends. The CDR3 sequence is 13 residues long. Germline lookup yields CDR1 DFQATT and CDR2 SNEGSKA (reference sequence). Written as DNA, the CDR3 is TGCAGTGCTTCTAAGGGAGCTGGAAACACCATATATTTT. It yields the protein CSASKGAGNTIYF.

This clonotype appeared a single time. The chain uses TRBV29-1 and TRBJ2-2; 7 bases are shared with TRBD2. The CDR3 length is 15 residues. The germline V gene encodes CDR1 SQVTM and CDR2 ANQGSEA. Germline trimming cut 4 bases from V and 4 bases from J; bases unmatched to any gene: 9. In DNA, the CDR3 is TGCAGCGTTGGGGGACCCGGGAGGAGCACCGGGGAGCTGTTTTTT. Translation: CSVGGPGRSTGELFF.

The chain has TRBV19 and TRBJ1-2, with D unclear. The germline gives CDR1 LNHDA, CDR2 SQIVND (reference sequence). V dropped 7 bases and J dropped 4 bases, with 16 bases sitting between them. The CDR3 covers 14 residues. The CDR3 spells CASTPLFGPYGYTF. CDR3 in DNA: TGTGCCAGTACTCCGTTGTTCGGCCCCTATGGCTACACCTTC.

The rearrangement links TRBV6-6 to TRBJ2-5, with TRBD1 matching over 10 bases. J was trimmed by 4 bases and V by 10 bases; bases with no gene match: 6. The V gene's germline CDR1 is MNHNY and CDR2 SVGAGI (reference sequence). This CDR3 region has 13 residues. The CDR3 DNA is TGTGCCACTACGACAGGGGGCGGAGAGACCCAGTACTTC. It is translated as CATTTGGGETQYF.

This clonotype was counted only a few times. This chain joins TRBV7-9 and TRBJ2-7; D may correspond to TRBD1 or TRBD2 (7 bases each). Trimming removed 6 bases from V and 3 bases from J, with 21 bases in between. The CDR3 length is 16 residues. Germline CDR1 reads SEHNR; CDR2 reads FQNEAQ (reference sequence). The CDR3 DNA reads TGTGCCAGCAGTGAAGGTCCAGCGGGACAGCTCTACGAGCAGTACTTC. It encodes CASSEGPAGQLYEQYF. Together with reference TRBV7-9 and TRBJ2-7, the CDR3 gives the full variable domain: DTGVSQNPRHKITKRGQNVTFRCDPISEHNRLYWYRQTLGQGPEFLTYFQNEAQLEKSRLLSDRFSAERPKGSFSTLEIQRTEQGDSAMYLCASSEGPAGQLYEQYFGPGTRLTVT.

This clonotype was seen many times. The chain uses TRBV29-1 and TRBJ2-7; TRBD1 aligns across 7 bases. This CDR3 is 15 amino acids long. The V gene end was trimmed by 4 bases and the J gene end by 4 bases; junction bases not matched to a gene: 13. Germline CDR1 and CDR2: SQVTM and ANQGSEA. The CDR3 DNA sequence: TGCAGCGTTGCAGGGGGACCCGAGGGATATTACGAGCAGTACTTC. Amino acid sequence: CSVAGGPEGYYEQYF.

This clonotype was seen just once. The chain is built from TRBV7-2 and TRBJ2-5; D uncertain. The germline V gene has CDR1 SGHTA and CDR2 FQGNSA. V was clipped by 5 bases and J by 6 bases, with 19 bases between them. CDR3 length: 15 residues. CDR3 nucleotide sequence: TGTGCCAGCAGCCCCCGAGTAGCTGGATCTAAGACCCAGTACTTC. As protein: CASSPRVAGSKTQYF.

This sequence joins TRBV20-1 and TRBJ2-5; the match to TRBD2 covers 13 bases. The CDR3 is 14 amino acids. In germline, CDR1 is DFQATT, CDR2 SNEGSKA (reference sequence). Trimming removed 5 bases from V and 2 bases from J; junction bases left unmatched: 2. The CDR3 DNA follows: TGCAGTGCTCCGGGACTAGCGGGACAAGAGACCCAGTACTTC. Amino acids: CSAPGLAGQETQYF.

V gene TRBV7-3 combines with J gene TRBJ2-3; D call uncertain. CDR1 is SGHTA, CDR2 FQGTGA, per germline. The V end lost 1 base, the J end lost 1 base, and 9 bases lay between the germline ends. This CDR3 spans 15 amino acids. The CDR3 coding sequence is TGTGCCAGCAGCTTAATGCTAGAACGCACAGATACGCAGTATTTT. Encoded protein: CASSLMLERTDTQYF.

CDR3 nucleotide sequence: TGTGCCAGCAGGACAGATGTCTCTGGAAACACCATATATTTT. It specifies CASRTDVSGNTIYF. The gene calls are TRBV2 and TRBJ1-3; D is possibly TRBD1 (5 bases). Trimming cost V 6 bases and J 0 bases, with 9 bases left between them. The CDR3 length is 14 residues. The germline gives CDR1 SNHLY, CDR2 FYNNEI.

V gene TRBV4-1 combines with J gene TRBJ2-5; D is possibly TRBD2 (6 bases). Trimming stripped 4 bases from V and 2 bases from J, with 11 bases between. Germline-derived CDR1 and CDR2 are MGHRA and YSYEKL. This CDR3 contains 14 residues. In nucleotides, the CDR3 is TGCGCCAGCAGCCCTGGGGCGGGACAAGAGACCCAGTACTTC. Its protein is CASSPGAGQETQYF.

The chain links TRBV2 to TRBJ1-2; 10 positions match TRBD1. The CDR3 contains 16 residues. Germline values: CDR1 SNHLY, CDR2 FYNNEI. Germline trimming cut 1 base from V and 3 bases from J; bases unmatched to any gene: 5. Here the CDR3 DNA reads TGTGCCAGCAGTGAAGTTCCCGGGACAGGGGACTATGGCTACACCTTC. It translates to CASSEVPGTGDYGYTF.

About this clonotype itself: A much larger clone lies one base from this, so it may be a read error. This chain joins TRBV15 and TRBJ2-7, with 9 positions matching TRBD2. This CDR3 spans 12 amino acids. Looked up from germline, CDR1 is LNHNV and CDR2 is YYDKDF (reference sequence). CDR3 nucleotide sequence: TGTGCCACCAGGGGACTAGCCTACGTGCAGTACTTC. Translation gives CATRGLAYVQYF.

This clonotype was recorded once. The rearrangement links TRBV19 to TRBJ1-2; D is unresolved. Germline CDR1 reads LNHDA; CDR2 reads SQIVND (reference sequence). This CDR3 spans 16 amino acids. V lost 9 bases and J 2 bases, leaving 22 bases between the germline ends. The CDR3 DNA reads TGTGCCAGCTCACCACCTTCGGAGCCAACCAACTATGGCTACACCTTC. Encoded protein: CASSPPSEPTNYGYTF. Filled out from reference TRBV19 and TRBJ1-2, the complete variable domain reads DGGITQSPKYLFRKEGQNVTLSCEQNLNHDAMYWYRQDPGQGLRLIYYSQIVNDFQKGDIAEGYSVSREKKESFPLTVTSAQKNPTAFYLCASSPPSEPTNYGYTFGSGTRLTVV.

This clonotype was recorded at least ten times. The chain has TRBV7-2 and TRBJ2-7; 8 nucleotides agree with TRBD1. V shed 5 bases and J 5 bases; nucleotides not matched to a gene: 8. The CDR3 loop spans 14 amino acids. Germline values: CDR1 SGHTA, CDR2 FQGNSA. The CDR3, as DNA: TGTGCCAGCAGCCCCCGAGCAGGGGGCCACGAGCAGTACTTC. Protein product: CASSPRAGGHEQYF.

There are many counts of this clonotype. This sequence joins TRBV19 and TRBJ1-5; no clear D. The ends were cut back, 4 bases at V and 1 base at J, with 11 bases in the middle. CDR3 size: 15 residues. Germline CDR1 reads LNHDA; CDR2 reads SQIVND (reference sequence). In DNA, the CDR3 is TGTGCCAGTAGTAGGAAAGGGTTGAGCAATCAGCCCCAGCATTTT. This sequence encodes CASSRKGLSNQPQHF. Filled out from reference TRBV19 and TRBJ1-5, the complete variable domain reads DGGITQSPKYLFRKEGQNVTLSCEQNLNHDAMYWYRQDPGQGLRLIYYSQIVNDFQKGDIAEGYSVSREKKESFPLTVTSAQKNPTAFYLCASSRKGLSNQPQHFGDGTRLSIL.